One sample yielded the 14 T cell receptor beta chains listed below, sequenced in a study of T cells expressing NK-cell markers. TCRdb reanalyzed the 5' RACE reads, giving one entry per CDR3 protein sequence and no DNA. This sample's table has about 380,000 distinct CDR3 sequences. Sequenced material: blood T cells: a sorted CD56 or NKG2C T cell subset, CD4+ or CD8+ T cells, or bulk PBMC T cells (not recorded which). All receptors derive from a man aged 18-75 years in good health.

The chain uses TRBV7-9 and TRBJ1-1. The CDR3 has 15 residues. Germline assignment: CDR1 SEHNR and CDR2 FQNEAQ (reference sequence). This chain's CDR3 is CASSFFGVGFAEAFF.

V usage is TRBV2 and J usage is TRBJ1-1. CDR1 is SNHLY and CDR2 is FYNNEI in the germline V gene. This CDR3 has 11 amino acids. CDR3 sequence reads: CASSEALRGFF.

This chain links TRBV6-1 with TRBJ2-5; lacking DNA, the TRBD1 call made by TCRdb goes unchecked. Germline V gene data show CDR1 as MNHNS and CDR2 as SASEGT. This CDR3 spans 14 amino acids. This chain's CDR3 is CASRRHRGRETQYF.

The CDR3 region is CASSQGNRWGGYTF. The V and J genes are TRBV4-2 and TRBJ1-2. Germline V lookup: CDR1 LGHNA, CDR2 YNFKEQ. CDR3 length: 14 residues.

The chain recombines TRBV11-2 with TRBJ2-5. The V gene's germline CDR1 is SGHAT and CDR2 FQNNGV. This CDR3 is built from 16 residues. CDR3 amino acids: CASSLDHVGLGETQYF.

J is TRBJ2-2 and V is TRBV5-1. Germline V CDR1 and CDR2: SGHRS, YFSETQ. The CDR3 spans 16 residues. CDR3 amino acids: CASSLEGNSLSGELFF.

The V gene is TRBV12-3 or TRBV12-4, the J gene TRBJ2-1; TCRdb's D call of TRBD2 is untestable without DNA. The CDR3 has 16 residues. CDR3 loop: CASSLARRGGFNEQFF.

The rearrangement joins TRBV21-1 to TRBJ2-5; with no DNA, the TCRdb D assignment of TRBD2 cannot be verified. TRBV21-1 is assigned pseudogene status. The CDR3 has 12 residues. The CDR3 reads CASGGEAGTQYF.

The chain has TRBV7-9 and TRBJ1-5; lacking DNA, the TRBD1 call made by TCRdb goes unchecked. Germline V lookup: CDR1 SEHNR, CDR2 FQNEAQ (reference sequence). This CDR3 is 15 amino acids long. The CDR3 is CASSEGGQVNQPQHF.

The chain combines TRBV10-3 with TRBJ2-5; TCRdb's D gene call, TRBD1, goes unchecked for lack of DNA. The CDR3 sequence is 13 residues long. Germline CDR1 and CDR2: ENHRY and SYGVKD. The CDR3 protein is CAIGRGVGETQYF.

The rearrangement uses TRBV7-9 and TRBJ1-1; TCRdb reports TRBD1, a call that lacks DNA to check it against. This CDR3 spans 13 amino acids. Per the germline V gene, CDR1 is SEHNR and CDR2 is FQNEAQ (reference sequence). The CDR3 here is CASSLAVRGEAFF.

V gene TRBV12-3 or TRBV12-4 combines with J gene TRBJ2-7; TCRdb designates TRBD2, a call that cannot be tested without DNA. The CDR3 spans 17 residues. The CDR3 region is CASSAGTSGRSSYEQYF.

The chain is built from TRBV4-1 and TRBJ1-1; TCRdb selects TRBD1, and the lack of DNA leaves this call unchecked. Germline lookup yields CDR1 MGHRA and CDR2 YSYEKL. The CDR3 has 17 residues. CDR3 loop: CASSQGLPVRRNTEAFF.

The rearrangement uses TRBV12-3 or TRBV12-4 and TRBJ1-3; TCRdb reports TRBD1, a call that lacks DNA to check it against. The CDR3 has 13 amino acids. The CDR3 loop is CATRGSGRNTIYF.